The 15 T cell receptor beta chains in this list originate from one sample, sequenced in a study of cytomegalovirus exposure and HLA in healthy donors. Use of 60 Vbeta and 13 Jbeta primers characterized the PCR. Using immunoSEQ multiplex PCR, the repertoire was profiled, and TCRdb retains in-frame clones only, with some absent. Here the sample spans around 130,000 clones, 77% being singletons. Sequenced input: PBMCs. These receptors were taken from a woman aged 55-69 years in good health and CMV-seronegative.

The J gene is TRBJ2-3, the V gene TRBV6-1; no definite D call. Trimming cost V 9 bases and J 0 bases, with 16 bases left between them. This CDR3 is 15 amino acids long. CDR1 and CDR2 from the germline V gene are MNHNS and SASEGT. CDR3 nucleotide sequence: TGTGCCAGTTCCAACCCAAAGCGCAGCACAGATACGCAGTATTTT. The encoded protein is CASSNPKRSTDTQYF.

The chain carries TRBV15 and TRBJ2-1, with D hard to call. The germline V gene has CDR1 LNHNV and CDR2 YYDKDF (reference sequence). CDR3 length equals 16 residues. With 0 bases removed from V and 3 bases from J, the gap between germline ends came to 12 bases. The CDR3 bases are TGTGCCACCAGCAGAGATCTCGCGGAAAGCTACAATGAGCAGTTCTTC. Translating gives CATSRDLAESYNEQFF. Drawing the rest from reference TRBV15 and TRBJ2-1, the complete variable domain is DAMVIQNPRYQVTQFGKPVTLSCSQTLNHNVMYWYQQKSSQAPKLLFHYYDKDFNNEADTPDNFQSRRPNTSFCFLDIRSPGLGDTAMYLCATSRDLAESYNEQFFGPGTRLTVL.

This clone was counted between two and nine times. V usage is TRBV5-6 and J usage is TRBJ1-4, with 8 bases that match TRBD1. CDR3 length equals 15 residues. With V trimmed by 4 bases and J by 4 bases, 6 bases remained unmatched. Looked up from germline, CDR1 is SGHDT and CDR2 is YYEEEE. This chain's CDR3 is CASSQTGGSNEKLFF. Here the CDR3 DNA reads TGTGCCAGCAGCCAAACAGGGGGTAGTAATGAAAAACTGTTTTTT. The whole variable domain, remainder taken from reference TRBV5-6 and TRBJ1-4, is DAGVTQSPTHLIKTRGQQVTLRCSPKSGHDTVSWYQQALGQGPQFIFQYYEEEERQRGNFPDRFSGHQFPNYSSELNVNALLLGDSALYLCASSQTGGSNEKLFFGSGTQLSVL.

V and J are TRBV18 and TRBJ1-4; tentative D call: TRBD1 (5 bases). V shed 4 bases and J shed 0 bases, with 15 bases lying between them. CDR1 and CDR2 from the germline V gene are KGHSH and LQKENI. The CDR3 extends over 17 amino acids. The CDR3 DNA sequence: TGTGCCAGCTCACGTGACAGCTCCTTTGCAACTAATGAAAAACTGTTTTTT. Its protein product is CASSRDSSFATNEKLFF.

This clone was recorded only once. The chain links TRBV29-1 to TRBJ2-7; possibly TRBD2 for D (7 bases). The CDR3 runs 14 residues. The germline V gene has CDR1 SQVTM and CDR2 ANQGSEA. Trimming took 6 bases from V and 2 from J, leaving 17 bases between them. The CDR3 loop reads CSVGGGGGAYEQYF. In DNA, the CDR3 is TGCAGCGTGGGAGGCGGAGGGGGGGCCTACGAGCAGTACTTC.

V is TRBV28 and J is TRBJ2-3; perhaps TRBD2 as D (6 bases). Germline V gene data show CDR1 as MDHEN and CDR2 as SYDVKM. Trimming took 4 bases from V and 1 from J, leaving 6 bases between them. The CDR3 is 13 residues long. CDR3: CASSWRGTDTQYF. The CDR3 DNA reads TGTGCCAGCAGTTGGAGGGGCACAGATACGCAGTATTTT.

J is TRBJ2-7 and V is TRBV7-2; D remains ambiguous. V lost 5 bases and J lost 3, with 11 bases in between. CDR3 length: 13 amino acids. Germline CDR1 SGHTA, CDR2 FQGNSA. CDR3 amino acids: CASSPDTYYEQYF. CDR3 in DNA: TGTGCCAGCAGCCCTGACACCTACTACGAGCAGTACTTC.

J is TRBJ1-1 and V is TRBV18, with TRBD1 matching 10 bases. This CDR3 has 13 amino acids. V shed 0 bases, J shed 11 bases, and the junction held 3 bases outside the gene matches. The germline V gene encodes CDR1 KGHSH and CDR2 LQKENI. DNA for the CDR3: TGTGCCAGCTCACCACCAGGACAGGGGGAGGCTTTCTTT. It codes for CASSPPGQGEAFF.

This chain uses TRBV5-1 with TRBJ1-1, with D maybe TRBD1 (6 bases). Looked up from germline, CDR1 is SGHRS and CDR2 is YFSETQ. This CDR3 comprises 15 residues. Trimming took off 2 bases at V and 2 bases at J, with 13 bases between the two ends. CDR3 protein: CASSFGGQINTEAFF. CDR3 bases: TGCGCCAGCAGCTTTGGTGGACAGATCAACACTGAAGCTTTCTTT.

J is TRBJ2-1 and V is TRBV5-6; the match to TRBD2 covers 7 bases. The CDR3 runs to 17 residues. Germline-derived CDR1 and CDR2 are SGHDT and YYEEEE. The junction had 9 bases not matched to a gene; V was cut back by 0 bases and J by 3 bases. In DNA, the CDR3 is TGTGCCAGCAGCTTGGTAACGTGGGGGGGTAACTACAATGAGCAGTTCTTC. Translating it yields CASSLVTWGGNYNEQFF.

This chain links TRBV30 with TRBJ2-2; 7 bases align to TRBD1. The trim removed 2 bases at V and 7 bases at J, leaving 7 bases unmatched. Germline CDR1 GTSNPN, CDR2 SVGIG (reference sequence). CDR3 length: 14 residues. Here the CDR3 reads CAWSSGGVFGELFF. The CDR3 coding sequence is TGTGCCTGGAGTTCAGGGGGAGTATTCGGGGAGCTGTTTTTT.

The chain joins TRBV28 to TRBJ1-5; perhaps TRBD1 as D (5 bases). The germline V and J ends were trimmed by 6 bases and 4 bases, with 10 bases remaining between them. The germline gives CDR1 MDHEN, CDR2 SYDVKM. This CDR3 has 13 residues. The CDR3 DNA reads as TGTGCCAGCAGCCTCCAGGGTAATCAGCCCCAGCATTTT. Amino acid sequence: CASSLQGNQPQHF. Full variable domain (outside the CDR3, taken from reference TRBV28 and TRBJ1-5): DVKVTQSSRYLVKRTGEKVFLECVQDMDHENMFWYRQDPGLGLRLIYFSYDVKMKEKGDIPEGYSVSREKKERFSLILESASTNQTSMYLCASSLQGNQPQHFGDGTRLSIL.

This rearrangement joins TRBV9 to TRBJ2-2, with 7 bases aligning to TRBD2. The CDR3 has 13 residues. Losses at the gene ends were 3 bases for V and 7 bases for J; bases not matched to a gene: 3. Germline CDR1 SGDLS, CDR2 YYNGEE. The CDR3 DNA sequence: TGTGCCAGCAGCGGGGGGGGGATCGGGGAGCTGTTTTTT. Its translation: CASSGGGIGELFF.

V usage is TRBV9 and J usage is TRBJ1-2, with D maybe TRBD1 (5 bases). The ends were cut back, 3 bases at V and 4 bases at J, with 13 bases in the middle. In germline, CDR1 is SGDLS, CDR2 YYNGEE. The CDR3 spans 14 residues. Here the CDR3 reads CASSASTVFYGYTF. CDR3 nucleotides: TGTGCCAGCAGCGCGTCGACAGTATTCTATGGCTACACCTTC.

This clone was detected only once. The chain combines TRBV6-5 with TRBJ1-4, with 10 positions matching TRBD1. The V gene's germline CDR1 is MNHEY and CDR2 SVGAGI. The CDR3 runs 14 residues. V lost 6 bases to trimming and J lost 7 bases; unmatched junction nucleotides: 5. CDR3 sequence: CASSWDRGGEKLFF. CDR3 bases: TGTGCCAGCAGCTGGGACAGGGGAGGTGAAAAACTGTTTTTT.